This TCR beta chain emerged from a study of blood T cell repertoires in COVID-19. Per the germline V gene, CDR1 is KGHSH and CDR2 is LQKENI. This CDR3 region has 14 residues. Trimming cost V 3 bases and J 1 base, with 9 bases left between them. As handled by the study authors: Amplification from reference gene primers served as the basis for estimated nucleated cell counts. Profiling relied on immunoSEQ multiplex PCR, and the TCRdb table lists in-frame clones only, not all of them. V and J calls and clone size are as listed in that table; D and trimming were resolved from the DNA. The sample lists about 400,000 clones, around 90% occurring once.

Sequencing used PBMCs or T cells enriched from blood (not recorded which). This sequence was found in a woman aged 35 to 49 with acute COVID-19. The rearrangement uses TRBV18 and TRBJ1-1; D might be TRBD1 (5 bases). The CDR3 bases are TGTGCCAGCTCACCTTCCCAGGGGAACACTGAAGCTTTCTTT. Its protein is CASSPSQGNTEAFF.